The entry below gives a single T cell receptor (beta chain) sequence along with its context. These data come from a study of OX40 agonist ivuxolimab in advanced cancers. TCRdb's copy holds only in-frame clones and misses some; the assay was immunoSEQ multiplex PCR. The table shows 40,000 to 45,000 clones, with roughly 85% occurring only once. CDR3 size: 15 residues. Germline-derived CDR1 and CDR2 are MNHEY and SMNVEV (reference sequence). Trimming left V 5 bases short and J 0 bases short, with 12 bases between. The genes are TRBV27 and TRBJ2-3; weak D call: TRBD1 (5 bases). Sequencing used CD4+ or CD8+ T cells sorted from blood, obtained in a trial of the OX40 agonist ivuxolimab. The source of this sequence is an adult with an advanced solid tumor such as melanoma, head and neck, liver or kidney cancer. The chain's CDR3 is CASSGRGFSTDTQYF. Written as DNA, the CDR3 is TGTGCCAGCAGTGGAAGGGGCTTTAGCACAGATACGCAGTATTTT.